This T cell receptor (beta chain) originates from a study of blood T cell repertoires in COVID-19. After removal of 3 bases from V and 5 bases from J, the junction contained 4 bases not matched to a gene. The CDR3 runs to 15 residues. Germline lookup yields CDR1 KGHSH and CDR2 LQKENI. This clone was counted a few times. In the study's own analysis: Reference gene primer amplification yielded estimated nucleated cell counts. TCRdb keeps only in-frame clones here, not all; method: immunoSEQ multiplex PCR. The V and J calls and clone size were taken over from that table, and D and trimming were inferred from the DNA. The sample has fewer than 350,000 clones, approximately 86% seen once; the top ten hold 13%.

This chain links TRBV18 with TRBJ1-4, with 9 bases lining up with TRBD1. Sequenced: peripheral blood. This TCR derives from an older woman with COVID-19, enrolled during active disease. The DNA for the CDR3 is TGTGCCAGCTCACCCTGGACAGGGGACAATGAAAAACTGTTTTTT. Its translation: CASSPWTGDNEKLFF.